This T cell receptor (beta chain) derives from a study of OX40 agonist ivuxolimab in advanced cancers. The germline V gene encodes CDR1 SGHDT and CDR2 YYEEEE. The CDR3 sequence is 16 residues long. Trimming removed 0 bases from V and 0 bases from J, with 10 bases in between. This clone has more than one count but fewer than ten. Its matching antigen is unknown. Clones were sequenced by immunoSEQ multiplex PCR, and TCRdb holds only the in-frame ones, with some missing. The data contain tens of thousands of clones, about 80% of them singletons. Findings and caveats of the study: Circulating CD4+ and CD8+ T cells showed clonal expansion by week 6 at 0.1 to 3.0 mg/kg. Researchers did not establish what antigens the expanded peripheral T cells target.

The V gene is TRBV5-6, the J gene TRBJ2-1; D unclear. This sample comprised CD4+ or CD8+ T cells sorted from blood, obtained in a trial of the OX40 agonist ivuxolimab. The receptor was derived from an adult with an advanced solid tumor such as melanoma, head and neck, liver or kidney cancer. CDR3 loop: CASSLDRQSSYNEQFF. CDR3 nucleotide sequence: TGTGCCAGCAGCTTGGACCGGCAGAGCTCCTACAATGAGCAGTTCTTC.